These 17 T cell receptor beta chains were sequenced from one sample in a study of beta chain features in type 1 diabetes. The entirety of the isolated RNA underwent reverse transcription, so expressed TCRB transcripts were sequenced. Some clones are missing from TCRdb's copy, which holds only in-frame ones; the method was immunoSEQ multiplex PCR. The sample includes fewer than 650,000 clones, roughly a sixth of them seen just once. Source material: naive CD4+ T cells from blood. The receptors derive from a man aged 18 to 29 in good health.

With regard to this clone: Distinct nucleotide sequences in the sample also encode this CDR3. This rearrangement joins TRBV19 to TRBJ2-2; D is unresolved. Trimming took 2 bases from V and 1 from J, leaving 5 bases between them. Germline CDR1 and CDR2: LNHDA and SQIVND (reference sequence). The CDR3 runs 14 residues. The CDR3 region has the DNA TGTGCCAGTAGTATACAGGAGAACACCGGGGAGCTGTTTTTT. Translated, it gives CASSIQENTGELFF.

This clone has a handful of counts. The chain carries TRBV9 and TRBJ2-2; D is unresolved. Germline CDR1 and CDR2: SGDLS and YYNGEE. The germline V and J ends were trimmed by 4 bases and 1 base, with 20 bases remaining between them. CDR3 length equals 18 residues. CDR3 nucleotides: TGTGCCAGCAGCACCATCGGATGGTCGTCGGGGAACACCGGGGAGCTGTTTTTT. It translates to CASSTIGWSSGNTGELFF.

The rearrangement joins TRBV11-2 to TRBJ1-1; D ambiguous. With 2 bases removed from V and 7 bases from J, the gap between germline ends came to 14 bases. The CDR3 has 14 amino acids. In germline, CDR1 is SGHAT, CDR2 FQNNGV. DNA for the CDR3: TGTGCCAGCAGCTTAATGACTTTGGGAGGTGAAGCTTTCTTT. It translates to CASSLMTLGGEAFF.

This clone showed up just a few times. The rearrangement joins TRBV7-2 to TRBJ1-1; D call uncertain. This CDR3 contains 15 residues. V lost 3 bases and J lost 1, with 12 bases in between. Germline V gives CDR1 SGHTA, CDR2 FQGNSA. CDR3: CASSFLGLSNTEAFF. The CDR3 DNA sequence: TGTGCCAGCAGCTTCCTGGGTCTCTCGAACACTGAAGCTTTCTTT.

The chain joins TRBV5-1 to TRBJ2-7; D might be TRBD2 (5 bases). CDR3 length: 17 residues. Germline CDR1 is SGHRS and CDR2 is YFSETQ. Trimming left V 1 base short and J 3 bases short, with 20 bases between. CDR3 sequence reads: CASSLSWASRELYEQYF. The CDR3 DNA sequence: TGCGCCAGCAGCTTGAGTTGGGCTAGCCGGGAACTCTACGAGCAGTACTTC. The whole variable domain, remainder taken from reference TRBV5-1 and TRBJ2-7, is KAGVTQTPRYLIKTRGQQVTLSCSPISGHRSVSWYQQTPGQGLQFLFEYFSETQRNKGNFPGRFSGRQFSNSRSEMNVSTLELGDSALYLCASSLSWASRELYEQYFGPGTRLTVT.

This clone was counted only a few times. CDR3 sequence reads: CSVDTGGGSPLHF. In DNA, the CDR3 is TGCAGCGTCGATACAGGGGGCGGTTCACCCCTCCACTTT. The chain couples TRBV29-1 to TRBJ1-6; TRBD1 aligns across 9 bases. This CDR3 has 13 residues. Germline V gene data show CDR1 as SQVTM and CDR2 as ANQGSEA. V shed 6 bases, J shed 9 bases, and the junction held 6 bases outside the gene matches.

The chain employs TRBV6-1 and TRBJ2-7; 7 positions match TRBD1. This CDR3 has 13 residues. After removal of 7 bases from V and 0 bases from J, the junction contained 3 bases not matched to a gene. Germline lookup yields CDR1 MNHNS and CDR2 SASEGT. CDR3 loop: CASTTGRSYEQYF. CDR3 coding DNA: TGTGCCAGCACGACAGGGCGCTCCTACGAGCAGTACTTC.

This clone was recorded a few times. The chain employs TRBV5-4 and TRBJ2-7, with D uncertain. CDR3 length equals 14 residues. Germline V gene data show CDR1 as SGHNT and CDR2 as YYREEE (reference sequence). Between the trimmed V and J ends, which lost 0 bases and 1 base, there was a span of 8 bases. As DNA, the CDR3 is TGTGCCAGCAGCTTGGCAACAGTTTCCTACGAGCAGTACTTC. Amino acid sequence: CASSLATVSYEQYF.

The chain is built from TRBV5-1 and TRBJ1-1, with D tentatively TRBD1 (5 bases). The V and J ends lost 2 bases and 6 bases respectively, with 11 bases between them. This CDR3 is 13 amino acids long. Germline assignment: CDR1 SGHRS and CDR2 YFSETQ. CDR3 bases: TGCGCCAGCAGCTTTTCAGGGTTTCCTGAAGCTTTCTTT. It yields the protein CASSFSGFPEAFF.

This clone has only a few counts. This sequence joins TRBV29-1 and TRBJ1-1, with a weak D call TRBD1 (5 bases). This CDR3 region has 13 residues. The V end was cut by 4 bases, the J end by 3 bases, with 12 bases between. Germline CDR1 reads SQVTM; CDR2 reads ANQGSEA. The CDR3 DNA follows: TGCAGCGTTGGCCAGGGAACGGACACTGAAGCTTTCTTT. Translation: CSVGQGTDTEAFF.

This clone was seen many times. The same CDR3 is also encoded by other DNA sequences in this sample. This sequence joins TRBV9 and TRBJ2-2; D not certain. The V gene's germline CDR1 is SGDLS and CDR2 YYNGEE. With 0 bases removed from V and 5 bases from J, the gap between germline ends came to 2 bases. There are 12 residues in the CDR3. Here the CDR3 reads CASSVGTGELFF. The CDR3 DNA follows: TGTGCCAGCAGCGTAGGTACCGGGGAGCTGTTTTTT.

The chain is built from TRBV30 and TRBJ2-3; D gene uncertain. Germline-derived CDR1 and CDR2 are GTSNPN and SVGIG (reference sequence). The germline V and J ends were trimmed by 5 bases and 4 bases, with 19 bases remaining between them. The CDR3 runs to 15 residues. The CDR3 DNA is TGTGCCTGGGTGGGTTTTGAGCGAGGCGCAGATACGCAGTATTTT. It is translated as CAWVGFERGADTQYF.

The rearrangement joins TRBV5-4 to TRBJ2-1, with 8 positions matching TRBD1. This CDR3 has 17 residues. Germline V lookup: CDR1 SGHNT, CDR2 YYREEE (reference sequence). V shed 4 bases and J 7 bases; nucleotides not matched to a gene: 16. As DNA, the CDR3 is TGTGCCAGCAGCCTAGCCCCGGGGACAGGTGGCTCGAATGAGCAGTTCTTC. It codes for CASSLAPGTGGSNEQFF.

The rearrangement joins TRBV11-2 to TRBJ2-7, with D possibly TRBD1 on 6 matching bases. The CDR3 consists of 16 residues. Germline V gene lookup returns CDR1 SGHAT and CDR2 FQNNGV. V was trimmed by 0 bases and J by 3 bases, leaving 15 bases between them. Here the CDR3 DNA reads TGTGCCAGCAGCTTAGACAGGGGAGCGCTTAGCTACGAGCAGTACTTC. The encoded protein is CASSLDRGALSYEQYF. Together with reference TRBV11-2 and TRBJ2-7, the CDR3 gives the full variable domain: EAGVAQSPRYKIIEKRQSVAFWCNPISGHATLYWYQQILGQGPKLLIQFQNNGVVDDSQLPKDRFSAERLKGVDSTLKIQPAKLEDSAVYLCASSLDRGALSYEQYFGPGTRLTVT.

This chain links TRBV4-1 with TRBJ2-7, with 9 nucleotides matching TRBD1. CDR3 length equals 16 residues. Germline V gene data show CDR1 as MGHRA and CDR2 as YSYEKL. V trimming: 2 bases; J trimming: 2 bases; junction bases outside the gene matches: 7. CDR3 amino acids: CASSQFGRDRAYEQYF. In DNA, the CDR3 is TGCGCCAGCAGCCAATTTGGTCGGGACAGGGCCTACGAGCAGTACTTC.

This clone was counted between two and nine times. V usage is TRBV27 and J usage is TRBJ2-3, with D uncertain. Trimming left V 6 bases short and J 5 bases short, with 18 bases between. Germline loops: CDR1 MNHEY, CDR2 SMNVEV (reference sequence). This CDR3 has 15 residues. The CDR3, as DNA: TGTGCCAGCAGACTAACCGGGCTGATGGTAGATACGCAGTATTTT. It specifies CASRLTGLMVDTQYF.

The chain couples TRBV29-1 to TRBJ1-2; 11 bases are a match to TRBD1. V gave up 2 bases and J gave up 3 bases; unmatched junction bases: 11. Germline CDR1 and CDR2: SQVTM and ANQGSEA. This CDR3 contains 17 residues. CDR3 nucleotides: TGCAGCGTTGAAAAAAGAGGACAGGGGGCGAAGGACTATGGCTACACCTTC. Protein sequence: CSVEKRGQGAKDYGYTF.